This T cell receptor beta chain is from a study of shared clonotypes between healthy human individuals. Regarding this clone: The antigen is unknown.

Clones were read by immunoSEQ multiplex PCR, and TCRdb kept only the in-frame ones, dropping some. There are about 2.3 million clones in the sample; more than 85% occur only once, and under 0.45% lies in the top ten. The CDR3 has 15 residues. V lost 0 bases, J lost 6 bases, and 14 bases lay in between. CDR1 and CDR2 (germline): SGDLS, YYNGEE. General study points: Investigators collected only blood, and repertoires in tissues likely differ.

This chain links TRBV9 with TRBJ2-3; D is unresolved. Material: naive CD4+ T cells from PBMCs. The subset was: CD45RA+ positively selected. The sequence derives from a man between 18 and 29 years old in good health. Some clones in this sample may be carry-over from other donors' samples. CDR3 sequence (DNA): TGTGCCAGCAGCGTAGCTACGCCGAGCTCCGATACGCAGTATTTT. It codes for CASSVATPSSDTQYF.